This T cell receptor beta chain was sequenced in a study of vaccination and CD4 T cells after COVID-19. Sequenced with the Oncomine TCR Beta short-read assay was DNA taken from cultured CD4+ T cells. TCRdb re-called the PCR reads through MiXCR, storing one row per CDR3 protein. The sample records under 20,000 distinct CDR3 sequences, about 53% being singletons. The CDR3 runs 15 residues. V was pared by 4 bases and J by 0 bases, with 10 bases between. Germline V gene lookup returns CDR1 MNHNS and CDR2 SASEGT. Sample treatment: approximately nine-day PBMC culture with coronavirus spike peptide pools or control peptides (ViraFEST assay). Notes on this clonotype: Its antigen is undetermined.

The source material was CD4+ T cells from blood, cultured in vitro. This sequence joins TRBV6-1 and TRBJ2-4; D might be TRBD1 (6 bases). This TCR was sampled from a human donor who had recovered from COVID-19. CDR3 residues: CASSAQQGAKNIQYF. For the CDR3, the DNA is TGTGCCAGCAGTGCACAACAGGGAGCCAAAAACATTCAGTACTTC.